The 9 T cell receptor beta chains given below trace back to one sample, sequenced in a study of control samples from healthy donors and cancer patients (dated by TCRdb to about 2020). The method behind the library was the immunoSEQ multiplex PCR assay. Drawn from immuneACCESS, this table holds only the in-frame rearrangements with V and J called that TCRdb kept. Clones are partly lost; checked studies trace under half to an unresolved V gene and leave the rest unexplained. Across this sample there are under 150,000 clones, with roughly 84% seen only once. Over 6.5% of the sample lies in the top ten. The material sequenced was blood. These receptors originate from a man aged 35 to 55 in good health.

The rearrangement links TRBV7-9 to TRBJ2-2; the match to TRBD1 covers 10 bases. V shed 4 bases and J 6 bases; nucleotides not matched to a gene: 5. Germline values: CDR1 SEHNR, CDR2 FQNEAQ (reference sequence). This CDR3 is 15 amino acids long. The CDR3 region has the DNA TGTGCCAGCAGCTCGACAGGGGGCAAGTCCGGGGAGCTGTTTTTT. Translation: CASSSTGGKSGELFF.

This clone was observed a single time. V usage is TRBV6-5 and J usage is TRBJ1-5, with a tentative D call TRBD1 (5 bases). The CDR3 runs 16 residues. The ends were cut back, 4 bases at V and 0 bases at J, with 13 bases in the middle. Per germline, CDR1 MNHEY and CDR2 SVGAGI. As DNA, the CDR3 is TGTGCCAGCAGTTCCACAGGTTTATTTAGCAATCAGCCCCAGCATTTT. Translated, it gives CASSSTGLFSNQPQHF.

This chain connects TRBV29-1 to TRBJ1-4, with 7 bases fitting TRBD1. J was trimmed by 3 bases and V by 4 bases; bases with no gene match: 5. The CDR3 length is 14 residues. The germline V gene encodes CDR1 SQVTM and CDR2 ANQGSEA. In DNA form, the CDR3 reads TGCAGCGTTGGGCAGGGGGGCCCTAATGAAAAACTGTTTTTT. As protein: CSVGQGGPNEKLFF.

This sequence joins TRBV7-3 and TRBJ1-5; 7 bases are a match to TRBD1. CDR1 SGHTA and CDR2 FQGTGA come from the germline V gene. The V gene end was trimmed by 4 bases and the J gene end by 5 bases; junction bases not matched to a gene: 8. CDR3 size: 15 residues. The CDR3 loop reads CASSSPTGRDQPQHF. CDR3 in DNA: TGTGCCAGCAGCTCCCCGACAGGGAGAGATCAGCCCCAGCATTTT.

V gene TRBV12-3 or TRBV12-4 combines with J gene TRBJ1-5, with D uncertain. There are 13 residues in the CDR3. Trimming removed 1 base from V and 5 bases from J, with 6 bases in between. CDR3 in DNA: TGTGCCAGCAGTTTAGAAGCTTATCAGCCCCAGCATTTT. Amino acid sequence: CASSLEAYQPQHF.

The V and J genes are TRBV7-9 and TRBJ2-1, with D uncertain. Trimming cost V 4 bases and J 5 bases, with 0 bases left between them. The V gene's germline CDR1 is SEHNR and CDR2 FQNEAQ (reference sequence). The CDR3 spans 10 residues. The chain's CDR3 is CASSYNEQFF. The DNA for the CDR3 is TGTGCCAGCAGCTACAATGAGCAGTTCTTC.

The rearrangement uses TRBV5-1 and TRBJ1-6; D might be TRBD1 (5 bases). The CDR3 spans 14 residues. CDR1 is SGHRS and CDR2 is YFSETQ in the germline V gene. Between the trimmed V and J ends, which lost 0 bases and 9 bases, there was a span of 10 bases. This CDR3 reads CASSLGTRGSPLHF. The CDR3 bases are TGCGCCAGCAGCTTGGGGACACGAGGTTCACCCCTCCACTTT.

The genes are TRBV7-8 and TRBJ1-1; the D gene is possibly TRBD1 (5 bases). CDR1 is SGHVS, CDR2 FQNEAQ, per germline. The V and J ends lost 5 bases and 2 bases respectively, with 12 bases between them. This CDR3 contains 14 residues. CDR3 protein: CASSLRDGNTEAFF. The CDR3 coding sequence is TGTGCCAGCAGCCTGAGGGACGGAAACACTGAAGCTTTCTTT.

V is TRBV19 and J is TRBJ2-7; D uncertain. V lost 3 bases, J lost 6 bases, and 9 bases lay in between. The germline V gene has CDR1 LNHDA and CDR2 SQIVND (reference sequence). The CDR3 runs 12 residues. The CDR3 DNA is TGTGCCAGTAGTATTGGAAGAGGCGAGCAGTACTTC. The encoded protein is CASSIGRGEQYF.